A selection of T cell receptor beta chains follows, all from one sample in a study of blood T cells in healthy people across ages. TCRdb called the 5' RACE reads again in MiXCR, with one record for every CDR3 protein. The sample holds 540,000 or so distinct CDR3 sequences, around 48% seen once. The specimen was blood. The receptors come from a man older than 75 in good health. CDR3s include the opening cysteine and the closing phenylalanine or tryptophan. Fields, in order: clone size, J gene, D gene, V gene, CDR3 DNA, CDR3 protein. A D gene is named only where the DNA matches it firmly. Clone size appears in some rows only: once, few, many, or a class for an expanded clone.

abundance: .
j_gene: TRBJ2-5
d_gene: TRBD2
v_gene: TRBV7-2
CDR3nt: TGTGCCAGCGGTTCATACGGACTAGCGGGGGTGGAGACCCAGTACTTC
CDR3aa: CASGSYGLAGVETQYF

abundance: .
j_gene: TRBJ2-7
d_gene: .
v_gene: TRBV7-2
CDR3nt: TGTGCCAGCAGCCCAGGCAGGAATCGGGGCCACGAGCAGTACTTC
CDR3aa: CASSPGRNRGHEQYF

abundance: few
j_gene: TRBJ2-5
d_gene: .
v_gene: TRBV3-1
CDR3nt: TGTGCCAGCAGCCCCATGAAACCGGGAACAATCCAAGAGACCCAGTACTTC
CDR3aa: CASSPMKPGTIQETQYF

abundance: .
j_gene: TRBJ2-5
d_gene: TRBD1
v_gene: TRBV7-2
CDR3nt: TGTGCCAGCAGCTCGGACAGGATCGCTGGGGAGACCCAGTACTTC
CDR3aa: CASSSDRIAGETQYF

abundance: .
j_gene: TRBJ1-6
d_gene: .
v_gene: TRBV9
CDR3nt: TGTGCCAGCAGCGCCGACAGAGTAAATTCACCCCTCCACTTT
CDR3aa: CASSADRVNSPLHF

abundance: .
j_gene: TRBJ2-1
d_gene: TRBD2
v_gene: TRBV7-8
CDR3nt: TGTGCCAGCACCGCGACTAGCGACAATGAGCAGTTCTTC
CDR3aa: CASTATSDNEQFF

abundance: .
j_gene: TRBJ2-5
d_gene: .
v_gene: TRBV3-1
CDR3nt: TGTGCCGGCAGCCAAGGGGGACTGGAACGTGAGACCCAGTACTTC
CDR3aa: CAGSQGGLERETQYF

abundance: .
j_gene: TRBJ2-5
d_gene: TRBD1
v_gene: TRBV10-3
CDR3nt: TGTGCCATCAGTCAGGGACAGGGTGAGGAGACCCAGTACTTC
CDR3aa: CAISQGQGEETQYF

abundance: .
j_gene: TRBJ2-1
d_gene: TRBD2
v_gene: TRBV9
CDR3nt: TGTGCCAGCAGCGCCCTCACTAGCGGGGGCCTCGGCAATGAGCAGTTCTTC
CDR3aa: CASSALTSGGLGNEQFF

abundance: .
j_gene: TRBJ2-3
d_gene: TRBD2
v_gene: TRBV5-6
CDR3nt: TGTGCCAGCAGCGCAGCGGGGGACGTAGATACGCAGTATTTT
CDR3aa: CASSAAGDVDTQYF

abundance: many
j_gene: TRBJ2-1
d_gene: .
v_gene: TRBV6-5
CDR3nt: TGTGCCAGTAAATACAGGGTAGAGGCCTACAATGAGCAGTTCTTC
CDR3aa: CASKYRVEAYNEQFF

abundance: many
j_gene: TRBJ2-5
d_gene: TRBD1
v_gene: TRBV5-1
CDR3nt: TGCGCCAGCAGCTCCGGGACAGAAGAGACCCAGTACTTC
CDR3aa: CASSSGTEETQYF

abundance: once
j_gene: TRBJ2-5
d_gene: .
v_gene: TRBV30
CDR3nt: TGTGCCTGGGGCTACGAGGGCCTAGCTCAGGAGACCCAGTACTTC
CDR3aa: CAWGYEGLAQETQYF

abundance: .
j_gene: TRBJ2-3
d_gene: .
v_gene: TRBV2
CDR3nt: TGTGCCAGCAGTGCTCGGGAGTCCCTAGATACGCAGTATTTT
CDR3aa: CASSARESLDTQYF

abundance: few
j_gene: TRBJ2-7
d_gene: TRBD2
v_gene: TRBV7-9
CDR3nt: TGTGCCAGCATTCTGGTGGGGACTAGCGGGTCCTACGAGCAGTACTTC
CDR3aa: CASILVGTSGSYEQYF

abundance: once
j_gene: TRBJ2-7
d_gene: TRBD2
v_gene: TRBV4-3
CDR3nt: TGCGCCAGCAGCCATGGTAGCGGGAGGCTCTCCTACGAGCAGTACTTC
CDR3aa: CASSHGSGRLSYEQYF

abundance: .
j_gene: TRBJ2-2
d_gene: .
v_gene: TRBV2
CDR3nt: TGTGCCAGCACCACGGACAGTAAAGGGCATCCCGGGGAGCTGTTTTTT
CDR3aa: CASTTDSKGHPGELFF

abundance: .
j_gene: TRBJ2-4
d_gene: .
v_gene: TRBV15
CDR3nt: TGTGCCACCAGCATCATGTCCAAAAACATTCAGTACTTC
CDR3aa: CATSIMSKNIQYF

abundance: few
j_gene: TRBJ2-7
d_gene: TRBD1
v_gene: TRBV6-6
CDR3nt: TGTGCCAGCAGTATCCCGGGACAGGGAACGGGCGAGCAGTACTTC
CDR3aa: CASSIPGQGTGEQYF

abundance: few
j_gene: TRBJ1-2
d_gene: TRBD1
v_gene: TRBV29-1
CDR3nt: TGCAGCCTGGGACAGGGAAATGGCTACACCTTC
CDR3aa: CSLGQGNGYTF

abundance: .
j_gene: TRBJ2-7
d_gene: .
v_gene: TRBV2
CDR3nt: TGTGCCAGCAGTGTGTTAAGGACTAATGAGCAGTACTTC
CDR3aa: CASSVLRTNEQYF

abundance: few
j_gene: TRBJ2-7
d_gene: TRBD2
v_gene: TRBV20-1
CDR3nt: TGCAGTGCTGTGACTAGCGGGGCCTCCTACGAGCAGTACTTC
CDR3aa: CSAVTSGASYEQYF

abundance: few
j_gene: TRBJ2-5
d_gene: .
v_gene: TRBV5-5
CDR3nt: TGTGCCAGCAGCTTGGAAGTATATCAAGAGACCCAGTACTTC
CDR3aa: CASSLEVYQETQYF

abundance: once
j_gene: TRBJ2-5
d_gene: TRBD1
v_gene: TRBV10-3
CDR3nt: TGTGCCATCAGTGAGGGACAGGGGGCGTCGAAGACCCAGTACTTC
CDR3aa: CAISEGQGASKTQYF

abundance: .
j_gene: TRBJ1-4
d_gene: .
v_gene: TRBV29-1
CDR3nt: TGCAGCGTTGGGTACTCAACTAATGAAAAACTGTTTTTT
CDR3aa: CSVGYSTNEKLFF

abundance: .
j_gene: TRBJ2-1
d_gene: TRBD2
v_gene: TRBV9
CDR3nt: TGTGCCAGCAGCGTAGCCAGCGGGAGCTCTCAGTTCTTC
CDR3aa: CASSVASGSSQFF

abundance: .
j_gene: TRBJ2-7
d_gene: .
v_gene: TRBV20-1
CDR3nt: TGCAGTGCCCCGCCCGGACAGTCCTACGAGCAGTACTTC
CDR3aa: CSAPPGQSYEQYF

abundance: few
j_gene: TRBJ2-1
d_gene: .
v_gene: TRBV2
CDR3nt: TGTGCCAGCAGCCCTAGCGCATCCTACAATGAGCAGTTCTTC
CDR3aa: CASSPSASYNEQFF

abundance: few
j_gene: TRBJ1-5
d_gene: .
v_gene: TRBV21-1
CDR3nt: TGTGCCAGCAGCGAGCCCACGGGAAGGGGAGGTCAGCCCCAGCATTTT
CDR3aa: CASSEPTGRGGQPQHF

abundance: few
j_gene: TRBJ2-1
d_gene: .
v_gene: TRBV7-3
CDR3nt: TGTGCCAGCAGCCGATCTCTCCAGGGGGGAGAGCAGTTCTTC
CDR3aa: CASSRSLQGGEQFF

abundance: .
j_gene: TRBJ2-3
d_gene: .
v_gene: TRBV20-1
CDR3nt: TGCAGTGCTGAACAGGGAGGCAGGTTTTATACGCAGTATTTT
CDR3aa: CSAEQGGRFYTQYF

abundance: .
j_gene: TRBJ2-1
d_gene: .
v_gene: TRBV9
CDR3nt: TGTGCCAGCAGCGGACAGTACAATGAGCAGTTCTTC
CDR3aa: CASSGQYNEQFF

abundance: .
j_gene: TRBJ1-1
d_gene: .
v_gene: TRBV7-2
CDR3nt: TGTGCCAGCAGCTTAGTGGGCGGGGCCTCAGAGACTGAAGCTTTCTTT
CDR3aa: CASSLVGGASETEAFF

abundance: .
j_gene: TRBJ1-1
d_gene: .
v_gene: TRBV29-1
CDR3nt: TGCAGCGTGTCCCGCATGAACACTGAAGCTTTCTTT
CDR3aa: CSVSRMNTEAFF

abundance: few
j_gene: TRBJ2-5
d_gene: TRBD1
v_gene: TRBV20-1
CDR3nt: TGCAGTGCTAGAGATGTCACGGACAGGGGGACGGAGACCCAGTACTTC
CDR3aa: CSARDVTDRGTETQYF

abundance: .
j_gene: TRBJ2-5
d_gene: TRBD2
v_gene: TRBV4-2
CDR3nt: TGTGCCAGCAGCCAAGATGTGGCTAGCGGGAGTTATTTGGGCAATGAGCAGTACTTC
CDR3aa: CASSQDVASGSYLGNEQYF

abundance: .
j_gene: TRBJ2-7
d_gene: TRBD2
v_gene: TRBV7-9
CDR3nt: TGTGCCAGCAGCTTCGGGACTAGAATCTACGAGCAGTACTTC
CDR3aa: CASSFGTRIYEQYF

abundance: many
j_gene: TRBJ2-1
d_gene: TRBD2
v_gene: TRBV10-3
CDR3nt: TGTGCCATCAGTGAGACCGGGACTAGCGGAAACAATGAGCAGTTCTTC
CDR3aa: CAISETGTSGNNEQFF

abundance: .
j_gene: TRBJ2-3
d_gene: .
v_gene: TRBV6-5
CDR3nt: TGTGCCAGCAGTTACGATCGAGATTCGGATACGCAGTATTTT
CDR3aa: CASSYDRDSDTQYF

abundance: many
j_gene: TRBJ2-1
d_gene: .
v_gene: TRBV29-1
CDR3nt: TGCAGCGGCGGTCTGAAGAATGATTTTGAGCAGTTCTTC
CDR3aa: CSGGLKNDFEQFF

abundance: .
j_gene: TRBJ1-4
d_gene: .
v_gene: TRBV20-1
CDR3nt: TGCAGTGCTAGGGGACAAGCAACTAATGAAAAACTGTTTTTT
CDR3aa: CSARGQATNEKLFF

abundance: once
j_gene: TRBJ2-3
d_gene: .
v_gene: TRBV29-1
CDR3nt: TGCAGCGCTTCATCGGGGGCAGGGGCAACAGATACGCAGTATTTT
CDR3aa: CSASSGAGATDTQYF

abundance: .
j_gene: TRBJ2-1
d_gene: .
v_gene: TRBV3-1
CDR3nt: TGTGCCAGCAGCCAAGAAGGCGGGGACAGCTCCTACAATGAGCAGTTCTTC
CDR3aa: CASSQEGGDSSYNEQFF

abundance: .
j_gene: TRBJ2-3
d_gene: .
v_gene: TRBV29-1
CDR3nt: TGCAGCGTTGAATTGGGATTCCGCACAGATACGCAGTATTTT
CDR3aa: CSVELGFRTDTQYF

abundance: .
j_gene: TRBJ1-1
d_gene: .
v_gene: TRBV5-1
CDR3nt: TGCGCCAGCAGCTTGGGTCTACACCGCAAGGTCGTTACTGAAGCTTTCTTT
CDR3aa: CASSLGLHRKVVTEAFF

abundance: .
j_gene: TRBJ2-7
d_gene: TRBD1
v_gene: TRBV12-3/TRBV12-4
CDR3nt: TGTGCCAGCAGTCGAACAGGGGGCGCGTCCGAGCAGTACTTC
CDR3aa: CASSRTGGASEQYF

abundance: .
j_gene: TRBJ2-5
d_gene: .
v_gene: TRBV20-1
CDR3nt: TGCAGTGCAAGGATCCGAGGACTGGGGGCGGCATCTGCGCAGTACTTC
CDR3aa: CSARIRGLGAASAQYF

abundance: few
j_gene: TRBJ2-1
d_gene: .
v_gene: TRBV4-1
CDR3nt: TGCGCCAGCAGCCAAGATGTCAGAGGCAGTGAGCAGTTCTTC
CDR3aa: CASSQDVRGSEQFF

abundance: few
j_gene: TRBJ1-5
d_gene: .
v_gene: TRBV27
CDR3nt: TGTGCCAGCAGTTCTGACATGGCGGATCAGCCCCAGCATTTT
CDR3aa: CASSSDMADQPQHF